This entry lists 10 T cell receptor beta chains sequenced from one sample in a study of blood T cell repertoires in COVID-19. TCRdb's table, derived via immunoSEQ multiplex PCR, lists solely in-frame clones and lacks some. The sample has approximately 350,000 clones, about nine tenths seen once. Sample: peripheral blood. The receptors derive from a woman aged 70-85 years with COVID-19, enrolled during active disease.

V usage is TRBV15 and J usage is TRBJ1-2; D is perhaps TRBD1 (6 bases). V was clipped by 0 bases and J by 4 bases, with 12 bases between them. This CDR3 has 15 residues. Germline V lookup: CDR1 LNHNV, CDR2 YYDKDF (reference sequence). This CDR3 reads CATSRDRTVIYGYTF. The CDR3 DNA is TGTGCCACCAGCAGAGATCGGACAGTGATCTATGGCTACACCTTC.

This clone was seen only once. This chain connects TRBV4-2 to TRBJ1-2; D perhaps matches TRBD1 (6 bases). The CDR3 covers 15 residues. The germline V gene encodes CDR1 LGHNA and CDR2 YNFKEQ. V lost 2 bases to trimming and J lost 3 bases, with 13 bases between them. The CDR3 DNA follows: TGTGCCAGCAGCCAACCGGGACCAGGGGACTATGGCTACACCTTC. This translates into CASSQPGPGDYGYTF.

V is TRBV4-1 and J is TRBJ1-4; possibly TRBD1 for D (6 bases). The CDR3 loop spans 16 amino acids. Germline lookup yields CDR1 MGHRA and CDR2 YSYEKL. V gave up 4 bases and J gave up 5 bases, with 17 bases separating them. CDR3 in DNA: TGCGCCAGCAGCCCCGAAGGCACAGGGCCGAATGAAAAACTGTTTTTT. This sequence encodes CASSPEGTGPNEKLFF.

DNA for the CDR3: TGTGCCAGCATCAAGGGGAATGAGACCCAGTACTTC. Encoded protein: CASIKGNETQYF. V is TRBV6-4 and J is TRBJ2-5, with D possibly TRBD1 on 5 matching bases. There are 12 residues in the CDR3. V was pared by 7 bases and J by 5 bases, with 11 bases between. CDR1 and CDR2 from the germline V gene are MRHNA and SNTAGT.

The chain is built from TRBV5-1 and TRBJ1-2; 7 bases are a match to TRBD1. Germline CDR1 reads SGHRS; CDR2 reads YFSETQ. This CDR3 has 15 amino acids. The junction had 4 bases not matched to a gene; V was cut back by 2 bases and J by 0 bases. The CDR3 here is CASSLQGTANYGYTF. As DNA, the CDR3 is TGCGCCAGCAGCTTACAGGGGACTGCTAACTATGGCTACACCTTC.

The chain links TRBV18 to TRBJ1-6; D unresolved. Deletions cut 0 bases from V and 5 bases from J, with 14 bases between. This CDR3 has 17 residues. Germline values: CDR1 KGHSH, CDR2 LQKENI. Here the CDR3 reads CASSPPRGNGNNSPLHF. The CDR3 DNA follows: TGTGCCAGCTCACCACCAAGAGGAAACGGGAATAATTCACCCCTCCACTTT.

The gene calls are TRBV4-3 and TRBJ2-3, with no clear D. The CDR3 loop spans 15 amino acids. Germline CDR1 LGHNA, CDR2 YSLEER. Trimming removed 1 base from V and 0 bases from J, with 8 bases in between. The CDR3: CASSQVASSTDTQYF. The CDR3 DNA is TGCGCCAGCAGCCAAGTGGCCAGTAGCACAGATACGCAGTATTTT.

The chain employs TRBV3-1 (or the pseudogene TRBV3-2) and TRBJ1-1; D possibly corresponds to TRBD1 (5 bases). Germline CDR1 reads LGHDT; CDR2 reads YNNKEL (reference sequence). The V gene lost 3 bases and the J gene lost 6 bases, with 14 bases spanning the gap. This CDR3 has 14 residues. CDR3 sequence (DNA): TGTGCCAGCAGCCATGGGGGGGGGACCTCTGAAGCTTTCTTT. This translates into CASSHGGGTSEAFF.

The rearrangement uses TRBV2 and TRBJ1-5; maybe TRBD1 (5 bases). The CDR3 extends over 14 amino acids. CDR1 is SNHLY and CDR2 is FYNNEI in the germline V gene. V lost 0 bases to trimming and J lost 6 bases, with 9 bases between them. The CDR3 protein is CASSEARGSQPQHF. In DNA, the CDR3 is TGTGCCAGCAGTGAAGCGCGGGGGAGTCAGCCCCAGCATTTT.

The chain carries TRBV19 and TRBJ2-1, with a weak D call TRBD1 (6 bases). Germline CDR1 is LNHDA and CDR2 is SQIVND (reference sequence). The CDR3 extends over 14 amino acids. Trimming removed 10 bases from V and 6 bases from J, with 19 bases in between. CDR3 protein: CATSGTFSTNEQFF. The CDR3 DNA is TGTGCCACCTCCGGGACATTTAGCACCAATGAGCAGTTCTTC.